One and the same sample provided the 25 T cell receptor beta chains below, sequenced in a study of blood T cell repertoires in COVID-19. TCRdb's copy holds only in-frame clones and misses some; the assay was immunoSEQ multiplex PCR. Of tens of thousands of clones in the sample, under 85% were seen once. The material sequenced was peripheral blood. Source of these receptors: a man in his sixties with COVID-19, enrolled during active disease.

The chain joins TRBV6-8 to TRBJ2-3, with 8 bases identical to TRBD2. CDR1 MNHGY and CDR2 SAAAGT come from the germline V gene. V gave up 0 bases and J gave up 6 bases; unmatched junction bases: 17. There are 19 residues in the CDR3. The chain's CDR3 is CASSYSPGGGSLPGDTQYF. The CDR3, as DNA: TGTGCCAGCAGTTACTCTCCCGGGGGGGGCTCCCTGCCGGGGGATACGCAGTATTTT.

This chain joins TRBV30 and TRBJ2-2; the D gene is possibly TRBD1 (6 bases). V lost 2 bases to trimming and J lost 0 bases, with 13 bases between them. Germline CDR1 is GTSNPN and CDR2 is SVGIG (reference sequence). The CDR3 covers 16 residues. CDR3 DNA: TGTGCCTGGAGTAAGGGACAACCCACGAACACCGGGGAGCTGTTTTTT. Encoded protein: CAWSKGQPTNTGELFF.

The chain is built from TRBV9 and TRBJ1-1; possible D gene TRBD1, 5 bases. The CDR3 totals 15 residues. Between the trimmed V and J ends, which lost 0 bases and 5 bases, there was a span of 14 bases. Looked up from germline, CDR1 is SGDLS and CDR2 is YYNGEE. The CDR3 is CASSVDGRDGTEAFF. CDR3 DNA sequence: TGTGCCAGCAGCGTAGATGGGAGGGACGGGACTGAAGCTTTCTTT.

About this clone itself: A read error may account for a junction end that differs from germline. V is TRBV6-5 and J is TRBJ2-4, with D hard to call. CDR1 MNHEY and CDR2 SVGAGI come from the germline V gene. This CDR3 is built from 12 residues. The CDR3 loop is CASKLGRNFQYF. In nucleotides, the CDR3 is TGTGCCAGCAAACTGGGCAGAAACTTTCAGTACTTC.

The gene calls are TRBV6-5 and TRBJ1-6, with TRBD1 matching 7 bases. The ends lost 2 bases at V and 9 bases at J; junction bases unmatched: 7. The CDR3 runs to 15 residues. CDR1 MNHEY and CDR2 SVGAGI come from the germline V gene. CDR3 in DNA: TGTGCCAGCAGTTACAAAACAGGGGAGGCTTCACCCCTCCACTTT. Translating gives CASSYKTGEASPLHF.

The chain carries TRBV5-1 and TRBJ1-1, with D perhaps matching TRBD1 (5 bases). Germline-derived CDR1 and CDR2 are SGHRS and YFSETQ. The length of the CDR3 is 15 residues. Trimming stripped 3 bases from V and 1 base from J, with 13 bases between. The CDR3 is CASSSGGAGNTEAFF. CDR3 nucleotides: TGCGCCAGCAGCTCAGGCGGGGCGGGGAACACTGAAGCTTTCTTT.

V and J are TRBV6-5 and TRBJ2-5; perhaps TRBD2 as D (6 bases). The V end lost 4 bases, the J end lost 2 bases, and 11 bases lay between the germline ends. The length of the CDR3 is 14 residues. CDR1 and CDR2 from the germline V gene are MNHEY and SVGAGI. The CDR3 region is CASSSTGEQETQYF. CDR3 nucleotide sequence: TGTGCCAGCAGTTCCACGGGGGAACAAGAGACCCAGTACTTC.

This chain uses TRBV14 with TRBJ1-1, with a tentative D call TRBD1 (6 bases). V was cut by 3 bases and J by 0 bases, with 11 bases left in between. The CDR3 sequence is 15 residues long. Germline V lookup: CDR1 SGHDN, CDR2 FVKESK. The CDR3 coding sequence is TGTGCCAGCAGCCATATCAGGACAGTGAACACTGAAGCTTTCTTT. This gives the protein CASSHIRTVNTEAFF.

The J gene is TRBJ1-3, the V gene TRBV11-2; TRBD1 might be the D (5 bases). The V gene lost 6 bases and the J gene lost 3 bases, with 12 bases spanning the gap. This CDR3 has 14 residues. Germline V gene lookup returns CDR1 SGHAT and CDR2 FQNNGV. This chain's CDR3 is CASRPRVNGNTIYF. Here the CDR3 DNA reads TGTGCCAGCAGACCCAGGGTAAATGGAAACACCATATATTTT. The complete variable domain, with remaining parts taken from reference TRBV11-2 and TRBJ1-3, reads EAGVAQSPRYKIIEKRQSVAFWCNPISGHATLYWYQQILGQGPKLLIQFQNNGVVDDSQLPKDRFSAERLKGVDSTLKIQPAKLEDSAVYLCASRPRVNGNTIYFGEGSWLTVV.

The chain uses TRBV6-5 and TRBJ2-7; D is ambiguous. Germline-derived CDR1 and CDR2 are MNHEY and SVGAGI. V lost 7 bases and J 4 bases, leaving 11 bases between the germline ends. This CDR3 contains 12 residues. CDR3 nucleotide sequence: TGTGCCAGCAAGGAGAGAGGATACGAGCAGTACTTC. This gives the protein CASKERGYEQYF.

There are many counts of this clone. V and J are TRBV4-2 and TRBJ2-7; TRBD1 aligns across 7 bases. The J segment lost 2 bases and the V segment lost 2 bases, leaving 6 bases of the junction unmatched. This CDR3 is 15 amino acids long. Germline CDR1 LGHNA, CDR2 YNFKEQ. Here the CDR3 DNA reads TGTGCCAGCAGCCAACGAAAGGGACAGCCCTACGAGCAGTACTTC. Its translation is CASSQRKGQPYEQYF.

The rearrangement joins TRBV5-4 to TRBJ2-5; no clear D gene. The CDR3 is 14 residues long. V was shortened by 1 base and J by 5 bases, with 12 bases between the two germline ends. Germline values: CDR1 SGHNT, CDR2 YYREEE (reference sequence). The CDR3 nucleotides are TGTGCCAGCAGCTTGTTCGTTAGTCCGGAGACCCAGTACTTC. Translating gives CASSLFVSPETQYF.

This chain links TRBV24-1 with TRBJ2-1; weak D call: TRBD2 (5 bases). Trimming removed 3 bases at V and 10 bases at J, with 9 bases between. Per germline, CDR1 KGHDR and CDR2 SFDVKD. The CDR3 is 12 amino acids. This CDR3 is CATSDPPGEQFF. The CDR3 DNA reads TGTGCCACCAGTGATCCCCCGGGGGAGCAGTTCTTC.

The chain combines TRBV11-2 with TRBJ1-2; 10 bases match TRBD1. In germline, CDR1 is SGHAT, CDR2 FQNNGV. This CDR3 has 16 residues. The V gene end was trimmed by 1 base and the J gene end by 8 bases; junction bases not matched to a gene: 10. CDR3 in DNA: TGTGCCAGCAGCTTAGGGCGCGGGACAGGGGTACGGGGCTACACCTTC. This encodes CASSLGRGTGVRGYTF.

The V call is TRBV11-3, the J call TRBJ2-7; D may be TRBD1 (5 bases). Germline assignment: CDR1 SGHNT and CDR2 YENEEA. Trimming removed 0 bases from V and 0 bases from J, with 15 bases in between. The CDR3 has 17 amino acids. CDR3 nucleotide sequence: TGTGCCAGCAGCTTAGATTTCAGACAGCGAATCTCCTACGAGCAGTACTTC. This gives the protein CASSLDFRQRISYEQYF.

The CDR3 DNA follows: TGTGCCAGCAGGCAAGCGTACCAAGAGACCCAGTACTTC. Translation gives CASRQAYQETQYF. The chain combines TRBV6-6 with TRBJ2-5; D not resolved. The CDR3 consists of 13 residues. In germline, CDR1 is MNHNY, CDR2 SVGAGI (reference sequence). Trimming pared 6 bases from V and 0 bases from J, leaving 8 bases between.

The genes are TRBV19 and TRBJ2-1; D unresolved. The germline V gene encodes CDR1 LNHDA and CDR2 SQIVND (reference sequence). The CDR3 is 14 amino acids. The V end was cut by 3 bases, the J end by 3 bases, with 9 bases between. Written as DNA, the CDR3 is TGTGCCAGTAGTATGGTCAGAAACTACAATGAGCAGTTCTTC. Translation: CASSMVRNYNEQFF.

The chain employs TRBV28 and TRBJ1-2; D is perhaps TRBD1 (5 bases). The ends were cut back, 7 bases at V and 3 bases at J, with 12 bases in the middle. The CDR3 is made up of 13 amino acids. Germline V gene lookup returns CDR1 MDHEN and CDR2 SYDVKM. As DNA, the CDR3 is TGTGCCAGCACCTCGGGGGACTACTATGGCTACACCTTC. Translated, it gives CASTSGDYYGYTF.

The J gene is TRBJ1-4, the V gene TRBV2; 7 nucleotides line up with TRBD1. The V and J ends lost 4 bases and 6 bases, in that order; junction bases with no gene match: 8. In germline, CDR1 is SNHLY, CDR2 FYNNEI. The CDR3 contains 15 residues. This CDR3 reads CASSVSRQGDEKLFF. The CDR3 nucleotides read TGTGCCAGCAGTGTGTCTCGACAGGGTGATGAAAAACTGTTTTTT.

This clone was observed a handful of times. This rearrangement joins TRBV6-5 to TRBJ1-6; the D gene is possibly TRBD1 (6 bases). V lost 2 bases and J lost 8, with 13 bases in between. The CDR3 contains 15 residues. Germline CDR1 and CDR2: MNHEY and SVGAGI. The CDR3 sequence: CASSYEQGIYSPLHF. In DNA, the CDR3 is TGTGCCAGCAGTTACGAACAGGGAATTTATTCACCCCTCCACTTT.

This clone was counted only a few times. J is TRBJ2-1 and V is TRBV5-5; D may be TRBD2 (5 bases). Between the trimmed V and J ends, which lost 0 bases and 13 bases, there was a span of 11 bases. This CDR3 is 12 amino acids long. Germline assignment: CDR1 SGHKS and CDR2 YYEKEE (reference sequence). CDR3 loop: CASSLEALEQFF. In nucleotides, the CDR3 is TGTGCCAGCAGCTTGGAAGCACTAGAACAGTTCTTC. Variable domain in full (rest from reference TRBV5-5 and TRBJ2-1): DAGVTQSPTHLIKTRGQQVTLRCSPISGHKSVSWYQQVLGQGPQFIFQYYEKEERGRGNFPDRFSARQFPNYSSELNVNALLLGDSALYLCASSLEALEQFFGPGTRLTVL.

The chain combines TRBV24-1 with TRBJ2-3, with 7 bases that match TRBD2. V lost 5 bases and J lost 8; bases outside the gene matches: 6. CDR3 length equals 13 residues. Per the germline V gene, CDR1 is KGHDR and CDR2 is SFDVKD. The DNA of the CDR3 is TGTGCCACCAGTGGGGAGGGCCTCGGTACGCAGTATTTT. Residues: CATSGEGLGTQYF.

This clone was recorded a few times. This same CDR3 is encoded by further DNA sequences in the sample. V gene TRBV2 combines with J gene TRBJ2-3; D not certain. Germline V gives CDR1 SNHLY, CDR2 FYNNEI. V was pared by 1 base and J by 4 bases, with 3 bases between. The CDR3 runs 12 residues. The CDR3 bases are TGTGCCAGCAGTGAAGTCGCAGATACGCAGTATTTT. Protein sequence: CASSEVADTQYF.

The rearrangement joins TRBV11-2 to TRBJ2-7; TRBD1 agrees at 9 bases. Germline CDR1 and CDR2: SGHAT and FQNNGV. This CDR3 region has 16 residues. With V trimmed by 4 bases and J by 2 bases, 9 bases remained unmatched. This CDR3 is CASSSILGDRAYEQYF. In nucleotides, the CDR3 is TGTGCCAGCAGCTCAATCTTGGGGGACAGGGCCTACGAGCAGTACTTC. Full variable domain (missing parts from reference TRBV11-2 and TRBJ2-7): EAGVAQSPRYKIIEKRQSVAFWCNPISGHATLYWYQQILGQGPKLLIQFQNNGVVDDSQLPKDRFSAERLKGVDSTLKIQPAKLEDSAVYLCASSSILGDRAYEQYFGPGTRLTVT.

The CDR3 loop is CASSSGVGTGGTNEQFF. CDR3 in DNA: TGCGCCAGCAGCTCCGGAGTCGGGACAGGGGGAACGAATGAGCAGTTCTTC. The chain links TRBV5-1 to TRBJ2-1, with 11 bases lining up with TRBD1. The CDR3 consists of 17 residues. Looked up from germline, CDR1 is SGHRS and CDR2 is YFSETQ. V shed 3 bases, J shed 7 bases, and the junction held 12 bases outside the gene matches.